This T cell receptor beta chain was identified in a study of tumor-infiltrating lymphocytes in primary liver carcinoma. Study-level information: There were roughly 3.65 to 7.5 million productive TCRbeta reads per sample, a yield similar across tissue types. The study, taken as a whole, reports: No more than about 8-24% of top clones could be seen in all five tumor regions.

The CDR3 runs 16 residues. The V gene's germline CDR1 is LNHDA and CDR2 SQIVND (reference sequence). A word on this clonotype: What it binds is not known. Relative to the germline gene, one junction end is altered; a read error may explain this.

Making TCR beta cDNA involved roughly 0.55 ug total RNA and a constant-region primer. Investigators got TCR beta libraries out of three nested multiplex PCR rounds, done with slightly modified ARM-PCR. With TRBV1-TRBV30 forward primers and a C-beta reverse primer, the first two PCR rounds were run for roughly 10 cycles each. TCRdb re-derived calls from the multiplex PCR reads in MiXCR, one entry per CDR3 protein. The table shows about 99,000 distinct CDR3 sequences, with 55% to 75% occurring only once. Scientists recovered RNA and DNA together from roughly 20-30 mg of unsorted bulk tissue. Per tumor, sampling covered five separate regions.

The TCR sequence derives from a woman aged 60-75 years with primary liver carcinoma and hepatitis B virus infection. Sequenced sample: liver tumor tissue from sampling region 5. Subset in this sample: tumor region T5, tumor centre. The chain joins TRBV19 to TRBJ1-5, with unresolved D. CDR3 nucleotide sequence: TGTGCCATTTCCCAGCGAGGGCTTGATAGCGATCAGCCCCAGCATTTT. Its translation is CAISQRGLDSDQPQHF.